A selection of T cell receptor beta chains follows, all from one sample in a study of blood T cell repertoires in COVID-19. TCRdb keeps only in-frame clones here, not all; method: immunoSEQ multiplex PCR. Here the sample spans 150,000 to 200,000 clones, roughly nine tenths being singletons. The material sequenced was peripheral blood. Receptors were obtained from a young man who had recovered from COVID-19. CDR3s include the opening cysteine and the closing phenylalanine or tryptophan. A D gene is named only where the DNA matches it firmly. Clone size, where shown, is once, few, many, or a class for clones that have expanded.

V	J	D	size	CDR3	DNA
TRBV9	TRBJ2-1	.	once	CASSVDLSNEQFF	TGTGCCAGCAGCGTAGATTTGAGCAATGAGCAGTTCTTC
TRBV10-1	TRBJ2-1	TRBD2	.	CASGGRGSDEQFF	TGCGCCAGCGGAGGGCGGGGGAGCGATGAGCAGTTCTTC
TRBV6-5	TRBJ2-5	TRBD1	once	CASSYSTGQETQYF	TGTGCCAGCAGTTACTCGACAGGGCAAGAGACCCAGTACTTC
TRBV21-1	TRBJ2-7	.	.	CASRKGRGHEQYF	TGTGCCAGCCGGAAGGGAAGGGGTCACGAGCAGTACTTC
TRBV19	TRBJ1-1	.	.	CASSIAQPYGVNTEAFF	TGTGCCAGTAGTATAGCACAGCCATATGGCGTGAACACTGAAGCTTTCTTT
TRBV28	TRBJ1-1	.	.	CASSQLQGVTEAFF	TGTGCCAGCAGCCAACTTCAGGGTGTAACGGAAGCTTTCTTT
TRBV27	TRBJ2-2	.	.	CASSLRRERAGELFF	TGTGCCAGCAGTTTGCGTCGGGAGCGGGCCGGGGAGCTGTTTTTT
TRBV6-5	TRBJ2-3	.	.	CASSSVLADTQYF	TGTGCCAGCAGTTCCGTCTTAGCGGATACGCAGTATTTT
TRBV6-6	TRBJ1-2	.	.	CASSYPEEGYNGYTF	TGTGCCAGCAGTTACCCCGAGGAGGGTTATAATGGCTACACCTTC
TRBV6-4	TRBJ2-1	TRBD2	.	CASSPLAGAHNEQFF	TGTGCCAGCAGTCCACTAGCGGGAGCCCACAATGAGCAGTTCTTC
TRBV9	TRBJ2-5	TRBD2	.	CASSVVPSGATAETQYF	TGTGCCAGCAGCGTAGTGCCTAGCGGGGCGACGGCGGAGACCCAGTACTTC
TRBV21-1	TRBJ2-5	.	.	CASSSLLGEETQYF	TGTGCCAGCAGCTCGCTGCTGGGAGAAGAGACCCAGTACTTC
TRBV25-1	TRBJ2-7	TRBD2	.	CASSGTSGDYEQYF	TGTGCCAGCTCAGGGACTAGCGGAGACTACGAGCAGTACTTC
TRBV19	TRBJ2-2	.	.	CASSSIGTPNTGELFF	TGTGCCAGTAGTTCAATCGGGACACCGAACACCGGGGAGCTGTTTTTT
TRBV6-1	TRBJ1-4	.	.	CASSEGGLNEKLFF	TGTGCCAGCAGTGAAGGAGGGTTAAATGAAAAACTGTTTTTT
TRBV29-1	TRBJ2-2	TRBD2	.	CSVSRRGAGELFF	TGCAGCGTTTCACGGCGGGGGGCCGGGGAGCTGTTTTTT
TRBV2	TRBJ2-3	.	.	CASSIDTSTDTQYF	TGTGCCAGCAGTATTGACACTAGCACAGATACGCAGTATTTT
TRBV24-1	TRBJ2-1	TRBD1	.	CATGSGTGSRNEQFF	TGTGCCACAGGATCCGGGACAGGGAGCCGGAATGAGCAGTTCTTC
TRBV29-1	TRBJ2-3	.	.	CSVEASTDTQYF	TGCAGCGTTGAGGCTAGCACAGATACGCAGTATTTT
TRBV30	TRBJ2-7	TRBD1	.	CAWSVRDRGSEQYF	TGTGCCTGGAGTGTACGAGACAGGGGGAGCGAGCAGTACTTC
TRBV9	TRBJ1-6	.	.	CASGAGSYNSPLHF	TGTGCCAGCGGAGCCGGCTCCTATAATTCACCCCTCCACTTT
TRBV6-1	TRBJ2-7	.	few	CASSETGEQYF	TGTGCCAGCAGTGAAACCGGCGAGCAGTACTTC
TRBV5-1	TRBJ1-4	.	.	CASSPATNEKLFF	TGCGCCAGCAGCCCAGCAACTAATGAAAAACTGTTTTTT
TRBV9	TRBJ2-7	TRBD1	once	CASSVGDSSYEQYF	TGTGCCAGCAGCGTAGGGGACAGCTCCTACGAGCAGTACTTC